This is a list of T cell receptor beta chains from one sample in a study of a mutant IDH1 vaccine in newly diagnosed glioma. Generated by immunoSEQ multiplex PCR, the TCRdb table keeps only in-frame clones and is missing some. The table has some 70,000 clones, 79% seen once. The material sequenced was PBMCs, taken from a glioma patient treated with radiotherapy, temozolomide or both. The receptor source for this set is a man aged 45-60 years with glioma. CDR3s include the opening cysteine and the closing phenylalanine or tryptophan. The D gene is left open where the match is weak. A clone size is listed for some rows: how often the clone was seen (once, few, many), or a class if it is expanded.

j_call: TRBJ1-5; clone_size: NA; d_call: TRBD1; v_call: TRBV5-1; cdr3_aa: CASSSTGAQPQHF; cdr3_nt: TGCGCCAGCAGCTCGACAGGGGCCCAGCCCCAGCATTTT
j_call: TRBJ2-7; clone_size: NA; d_call: TRBD1; v_call: TRBV19; cdr3_aa: CASSVQGASYEQYF; cdr3_nt: TGTGCCAGTAGTGTCCAGGGGGCGAGCTACGAGCAGTACTTC
j_call: TRBJ2-1; clone_size: NA; d_call: TRBD1; v_call: TRBV5-1; cdr3_aa: CATRDSNDEQFF; cdr3_nt: TGCGCCACCCGGGACAGTAATGATGAGCAGTTCTTC
j_call: TRBJ2-1; clone_size: NA; d_call: NA; v_call: TRBV29-1; cdr3_aa: CSVDEYQNEQFF; cdr3_nt: TGCAGCGTTGATGAATACCAAAATGAGCAGTTCTTC
j_call: TRBJ1-1; clone_size: NA; d_call: NA; v_call: TRBV5-1; cdr3_aa: CASSPRDLLTLGEAFF; cdr3_nt: TGCGCCAGCAGCCCCCGGGACCTCTTAACCCTGGGTGAAGCTTTCTTT
j_call: TRBJ1-5; clone_size: NA; d_call: NA; v_call: TRBV10-3; cdr3_aa: CAISGGVDQPQHF; cdr3_nt: TGTGCCATCAGTGGCGGGGTGGACCAGCCCCAGCATTTT
j_call: TRBJ2-7; clone_size: NA; d_call: NA; v_call: TRBV27; cdr3_aa: CASSGGHEQYF; cdr3_nt: TGTGCCAGCAGCGGGGGGCACGAGCAGTACTTC
j_call: TRBJ2-5; clone_size: NA; d_call: TRBD1; v_call: TRBV9; cdr3_aa: CASSVTGAPLETQYF; cdr3_nt: TGTGCCAGCAGCGTCACAGGGGCCCCCCTAGAGACCCAGTACTTC
j_call: TRBJ1-1; clone_size: many; d_call: NA; v_call: TRBV20-1; cdr3_aa: CSARRTEAFF; cdr3_nt: TGCAGTGCTAGGCGCACTGAAGCTTTCTTT
j_call: TRBJ1-4; clone_size: few; d_call: NA; v_call: TRBV19; cdr3_aa: CASSMVTEKLFF; cdr3_nt: TGTGCCAGTAGTATGGTCACAGAAAAACTGTTTTTT